These T cell receptor beta chains were read from a single sample in a study of shared clonotypes between healthy human individuals. The protocol was immunoSEQ multiplex PCR, while the TCRdb copy is restricted to in-frame clones and leaves out a portion. The sample consists of about 1.5 million clones, 95% to 99% of them appearing once. Sequencing was performed on naive CD4+ T cells sorted from blood. The receptors come from a man aged 30 to 39 in good health. The CDR3 runs from the conserved cysteine through the conserved F or W. A D gene is named only where the DNA matches it firmly. Clone size, where shown, is once, few, many, or a class for clones that have expanded.

TRBJ2-1 | TRBV6-1 | once | . | CASSEQGTGSYNEQFF | TGTGCCAGCAGTGAACAGGGGACCGGGTCCTACAATGAGCAGTTCTTC
TRBJ1-1 | TRBV29-1 | . | . | CSGDNRNTEAFF | TGCAGCGGGGATAACAGAAACACTGAAGCTTTCTTT
TRBJ1-1 | TRBV6-1 | . | TRBD1 | CASKFPGQVTEAFF | TGTGCCAGCAAATTTCCGGGACAGGTGACTGAAGCTTTCTTT
TRBJ2-2 | TRBV7-3 | . | TRBD2 | CASSPRLAMNTGELFF | TGTGCCAGCAGCCCACGACTAGCGATGAACACCGGGGAGCTGTTTTTT
TRBJ2-3 | TRBV18 | . | . | CASSPPPDKTDTQYF | TGTGCCAGCTCACCCCCGCCCGACAAGACAGATACGCAGTATTTT
TRBJ2-7 | TRBV29-1 | . | TRBD1 | CSVGQDRYEQYF | TGCAGCGTGGGACAGGATCGGTACGAGCAGTACTTC
TRBJ2-1 | TRBV21-1 | . | . | CASSLNNRPYYNEQFF | TGTGCCAGCAGCTTAAACAACAGACCTTACTACAATGAGCAGTTCTTC
TRBJ1-1 | TRBV4-3 | . | . | CASSQDSGPGNTEAFF | TGCGCCAGCAGCCAAGATTCGGGGCCAGGGAACACTGAAGCTTTCTTT
TRBJ1-2 | TRBV28 | . | . | CASSRQSTGYGYTF | TGTGCCAGCAGTAGGCAGAGTACAGGGTATGGCTACACCTTC
TRBJ1-2 | TRBV5-1 | . | . | CASSLFARARQTRVPPIYGYTF | TGCGCCAGCAGCTTGTTTGCAAGAGCCCGGCAGACAAGGGTCCCACCCATCTATGGCTACACCTTC
TRBJ2-7 | TRBV7-2 | . | TRBD2 | CASSPHSGRAEQYF | TGTGCCAGCAGCCCCCACAGCGGGAGGGCCGAGCAGTACTTC
TRBJ2-1 | TRBV5-1 | . | TRBD2 | CASSLTGGSHEQFF | TGCGCCAGCAGCTTGACGGGAGGGTCTCATGAGCAGTTCTTC
TRBJ2-2 | TRBV11-2 | . | . | CASSLGIRGTGELFF | TGTGCCAGCAGCTTAGGCATCAGGGGCACCGGGGAGCTGTTTTTT
TRBJ2-7 | TRBV6-5 | . | . | CASGMQGFSYEQYF | TGTGCCAGCGGAATGCAGGGCTTCTCCTACGAGCAGTACTTC
TRBJ2-7 | TRBV5-6 | . | . | CASSPGLLSYEQYF | TGTGCCAGCAGCCCAGGACTACTCAGCTACGAGCAGTACTTC
TRBJ2-3 | TRBV2 | . | . | CASSRDWGDTQYF | TGTGCCAGCAGTAGGGACTGGGGAGATACGCAGTATTTT
TRBJ1-3 | TRBV14 | . | . | CASSQLVVARGNTIYF | TGTGCCAGCAGCCAGTTGGTCGTTGCGAGAGGAAACACCATATATTTT
TRBJ2-7 | TRBV5-6 | . | TRBD2 | CASSLTPSGYEQYF | TGTGCCAGCAGCTTGACCCCTAGCGGCTACGAGCAGTACTTC
TRBJ2-2 | TRBV18 | . | . | CASSPQGGELFF | TGTGCCAGCTCACCACAGGGAGGGGAGCTGTTTTTT
TRBJ2-1 | TRBV5-1 | . | . | CASSLVAGSPYNEQFF | TGCGCCAGCAGCTTGGTCGCCGGGAGCCCCTACAATGAGCAGTTCTTC
TRBJ2-4 | TRBV7-2 | . | . | CASSLSKQNIQYF | TGTGCCAGCAGCTTATCAAAGCAAAACATTCAGTACTTC
TRBJ2-3 | TRBV28 | . | . | CASSRLGPQYF | TGTGCCAGCAGCAGGCTGGGGCCGCAGTATTTT
TRBJ2-2 | TRBV6-5 | once | . | CASSYSWRPNTGELFF | TGTGCCAGCAGTTACTCTTGGAGGCCGAACACCGGGGAGCTGTTTTTT
TRBJ1-4 | TRBV29-1 | . | TRBD1 | CSVRQGGNEKLFF | TGCAGCGTCAGACAGGGAGGTAATGAAAAACTGTTTTTT
TRBJ2-7 | TRBV7-9 | . | TRBD1 | CASSLGTGGFTYEQYF | TGTGCCAGCAGCTTGGGGACAGGCGGTTTCACCTACGAGCAGTACTTC
TRBJ2-5 | TRBV5-5 | . | TRBD2 | CASSLGLAGEETQYF | TGTGCCAGCAGCTTGGGACTAGCGGGAGAAGAGACCCAGTACTTC
TRBJ1-1 | TRBV28 | once | TRBD1 | CASSSQGRTEAFF | TGTGCCAGCAGTTCACAGGGGCGGACTGAAGCTTTCTTT
TRBJ2-3 | TRBV11-3 | . | TRBD2 | CASSSRTSGATSTDTQYF | TGTGCCAGCAGCTCCAGGACTAGCGGGGCCACTAGCACAGATACGCAGTATTTT
TRBJ2-3 | TRBV27 | . | . | CASIGSGSKGTQYF | TGTGCCAGCATCGGTAGCGGAAGTAAGGGAACGCAGTATTTT
TRBJ1-5 | TRBV10-3 | once | . | CAISQRNQPQHF | TGTGCCATCAGCCAGCGCAATCAGCCCCAGCATTTT
TRBJ2-3 | TRBV10-2 | . | TRBD2 | CASSELAGGQNTQYF | TGCGCCAGCAGTGAGTTGGCGGGAGGGCAAAATACGCAGTATTTT
TRBJ2-2 | TRBV7-2 | . | TRBD2 | CASSLFWREGRITGELFF | TGTGCCAGCAGCTTATTTTGGCGGGAGGGCCGTATCACCGGGGAGCTGTTTTTT
TRBJ2-1 | TRBV6-6 | . | . | CASSYSRGSSYNEQFF | TGTGCCAGCAGTTACTCTCGCGGAAGCTCCTACAATGAGCAGTTCTTC
TRBJ2-1 | TRBV18 | . | TRBD1 | CASSPTGQGGGEQFF | TGTGCCAGCTCACCAACGGGACAGGGGGGAGGTGAGCAGTTCTTC
TRBJ2-1 | TRBV11-2 | once | . | CASSRGRTNNEQFF | TGTGCCAGCAGCCGGGGGCGGACTAACAATGAGCAGTTCTTC
TRBJ1-2 | TRBV6-6 | . | TRBD1 | CASSYSGQGHYGYTF | TGTGCCAGCAGTTACTCTGGACAGGGCCACTATGGCTACACCTTC
TRBJ2-1 | TRBV10-3 | . | . | CAISDYNEQFF | TGTGCCATCAGTGACTACAATGAGCAGTTCTTC
TRBJ1-3 | TRBV9 | . | . | CASSPGPFGNTIYF | TGTGCCAGCAGCCCAGGCCCTTTCGGAAACACCATATATTTT
TRBJ1-5 | TRBV25-1 | . | . | CASSVLGSNQPQHF | TGTGCCAGCAGTGTGCTGGGCTCCAATCAGCCCCAGCATTTT
TRBJ1-1 | TRBV20-1 | . | . | CSAFGEAEAFF | TGCAGTGCCTTTGGGGAGGCTGAAGCTTTCTTT
TRBJ2-3 | TRBV5-1 | . | . | CASSIPTGPDTQYF | TGCGCCAGCAGCATTCCGACAGGACCAGATACGCAGTATTTT
TRBJ1-1 | TRBV30 | once | . | CAWSVPWVTEAFF | TGTGCCTGGAGTGTACCCTGGGTCACTGAAGCTTTCTTT
TRBJ2-2 | TRBV18 | . | TRBD1 | CASSPTGNVAGELFF | TGTGCCAGCTCACCGACAGGGAATGTGGCCGGGGAGCTGTTTTTT
TRBJ1-2 | TRBV28 | . | . | CASRRANYGYTF | TGTGCCAGTCGGAGGGCTAACTATGGCTACACCTTC
TRBJ2-1 | TRBV9 | . | TRBD2 | CASTPRASGSNYNEQFF | TGTGCCAGCACCCCCAGGGCTAGCGGGTCGAACTACAATGAGCAGTTCTTC
TRBJ2-5 | TRBV2 | . | . | CASSGSGQETQYF | TGTGCCAGCAGTGGGTCAGGGCAAGAGACCCAGTACTTC
TRBJ2-7 | TRBV28 | . | . | CASSPHAGKGSYEQYF | TGTGCCAGCAGTCCGCATGCAGGGAAGGGATCCTACGAGCAGTACTTC